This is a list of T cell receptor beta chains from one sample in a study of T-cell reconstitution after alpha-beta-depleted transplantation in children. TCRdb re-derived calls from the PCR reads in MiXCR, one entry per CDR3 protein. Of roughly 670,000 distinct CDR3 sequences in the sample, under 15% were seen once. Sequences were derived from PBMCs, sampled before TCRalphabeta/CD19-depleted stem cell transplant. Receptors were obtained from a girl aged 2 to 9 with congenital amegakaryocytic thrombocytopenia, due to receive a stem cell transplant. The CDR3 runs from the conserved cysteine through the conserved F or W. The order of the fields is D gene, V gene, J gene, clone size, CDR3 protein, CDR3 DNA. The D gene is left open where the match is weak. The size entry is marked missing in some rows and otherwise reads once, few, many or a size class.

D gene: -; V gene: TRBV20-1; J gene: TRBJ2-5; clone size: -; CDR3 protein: CSQTNREETQYF; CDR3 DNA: TGCAGTCAAACAAACAGGGAAGAGACCCAGTACTTC
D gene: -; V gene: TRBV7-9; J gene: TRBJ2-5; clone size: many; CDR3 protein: CASSFSAETQYF; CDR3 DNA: TGTGCCAGCAGCTTTTCGGCCGAGACCCAGTACTTC
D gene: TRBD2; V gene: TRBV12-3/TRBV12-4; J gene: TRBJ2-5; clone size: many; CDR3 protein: CASSLTSGAETQYF; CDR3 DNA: TGTGCCAGCAGTTTGACTAGCGGGGCGGAGACCCAGTACTTC
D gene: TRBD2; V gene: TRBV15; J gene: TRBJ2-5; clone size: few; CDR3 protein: CATSRGWSSGEQETQYF; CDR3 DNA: TGTGCCACCAGCAGAGGCTGGTCTAGCGGCGAACAAGAGACCCAGTACTTC
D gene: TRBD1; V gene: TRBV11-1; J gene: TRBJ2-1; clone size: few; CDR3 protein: CASSFPTSYRGRYNEQFF; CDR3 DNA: TGTGCCAGCAGCTTCCCCACATCCTACAGGGGCCGATACAATGAGCAGTTCTTC
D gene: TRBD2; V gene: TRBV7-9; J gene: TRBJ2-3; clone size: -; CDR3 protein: CASSLARGGGVQDTQYF; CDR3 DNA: TGTGCCAGCAGCTTAGCGCGCGGGGGGGGCGTACAAGATACGCAGTATTTT
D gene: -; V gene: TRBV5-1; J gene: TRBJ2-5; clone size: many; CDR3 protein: CASSWTQGLGETQYF; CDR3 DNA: TGCGCCAGCAGCTGGACTCAAGGGTTGGGGGAGACCCAGTACTTC
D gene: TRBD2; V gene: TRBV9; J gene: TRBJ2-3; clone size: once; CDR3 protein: CASSVASGLVGVTQYF; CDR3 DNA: TGTGCCAGCAGCGTAGCCTCGGGACTAGTGGGGGTCACGCAGTATTTT
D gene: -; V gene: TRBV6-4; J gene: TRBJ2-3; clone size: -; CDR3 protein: CASTFETDTQYF; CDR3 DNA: TGTGCCAGCACGTTCGAAACAGATACGCAGTATTTT
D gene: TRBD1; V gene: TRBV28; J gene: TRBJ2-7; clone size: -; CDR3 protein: CAIRAGQVYLEQYF; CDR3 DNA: TGTGCCATCAGAGCCGGACAGGTCTATTTGGAGCAGTACTTC
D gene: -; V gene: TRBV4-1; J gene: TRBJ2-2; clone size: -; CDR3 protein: CASSQGLSTGGELFF; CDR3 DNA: TGCGCCAGCAGCCAGGGACTCTCCACAGGCGGGGAGCTGTTTTTT
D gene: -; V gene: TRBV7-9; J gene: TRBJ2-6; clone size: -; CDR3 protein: CASRSQTALVLTF; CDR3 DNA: TGTGCCAGCCGTAGTCAGACAGCCTTAGTCCTGACTTTC
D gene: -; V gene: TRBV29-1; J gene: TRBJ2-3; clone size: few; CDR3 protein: CSVEGSSGGPDTQYF; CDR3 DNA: TGCAGCGTTGAGGGAAGTTCGGGGGGCCCAGATACGCAGTATTTT
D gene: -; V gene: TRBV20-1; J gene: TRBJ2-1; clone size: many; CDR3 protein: CSARRVNNEQFF; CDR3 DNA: TGCAGTGCTAGGCGGGTAAACAATGAGCAGTTCTTC
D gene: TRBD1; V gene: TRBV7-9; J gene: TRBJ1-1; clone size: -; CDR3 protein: CASSATGGSTEAFF; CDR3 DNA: TGTGCCAGCAGCGCGACAGGGGGGAGCACTGAAGCTTTCTTT
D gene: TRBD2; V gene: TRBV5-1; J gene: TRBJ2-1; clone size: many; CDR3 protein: CASSLVGEGYNEQFF; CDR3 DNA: TGCGCCAGCAGCTTGGTTGGGGAGGGGTACAATGAGCAGTTCTTC
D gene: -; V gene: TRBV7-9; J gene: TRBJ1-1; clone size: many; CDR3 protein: CASSLRYEAFF; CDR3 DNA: TGTGCCAGCAGCTTACGGTATGAAGCTTTCTTT
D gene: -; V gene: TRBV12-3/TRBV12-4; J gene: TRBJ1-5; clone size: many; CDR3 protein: CASSWGSGAQHF; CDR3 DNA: TGTGCCAGCAGTTGGGGGTCAGGGGCCCAGCATTTT
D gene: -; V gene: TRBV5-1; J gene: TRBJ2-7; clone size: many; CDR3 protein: CASSGTPESSRGEQYF; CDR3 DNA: TGCGCCAGCAGCGGAACTCCGGAATCGTCTAGAGGGGAGCAGTACTTC
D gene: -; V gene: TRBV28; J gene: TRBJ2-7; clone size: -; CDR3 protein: CASTRALPPYEQYF; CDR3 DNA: TGTGCCAGCACTAGGGCCCTCCCACCCTACGAGCAGTACTTC
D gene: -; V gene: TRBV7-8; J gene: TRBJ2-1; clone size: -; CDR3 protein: CASSPRRLRIGNEQFF; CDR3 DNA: TGTGCCAGCAGCCCCCGGCGACTGAGGATCGGCAATGAGCAGTTCTTC
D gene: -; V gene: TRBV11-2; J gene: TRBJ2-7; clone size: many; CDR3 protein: CASGPVAGGYEQYF; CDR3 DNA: TGTGCCAGCGGTCCCGTGGCGGGCGGCTACGAGCAGTACTTC
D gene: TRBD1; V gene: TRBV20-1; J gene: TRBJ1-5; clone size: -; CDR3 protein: CSAEPWTGAINQPQHF; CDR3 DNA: TGCAGTGCCGAGCCGTGGACAGGGGCGATTAATCAGCCCCAGCATTTT
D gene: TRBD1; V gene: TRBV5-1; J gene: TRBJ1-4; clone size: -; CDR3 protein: CASSGAGGNEKLFF; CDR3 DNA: TGCGCCAGCAGCGGGGCAGGGGGAAATGAAAAACTGTTTTTT
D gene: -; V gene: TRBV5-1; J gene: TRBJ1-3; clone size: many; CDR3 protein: CASSLGDSGNTIYF; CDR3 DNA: TGCGCCAGCAGCTTGGGGGACTCTGGAAACACCATATATTTT
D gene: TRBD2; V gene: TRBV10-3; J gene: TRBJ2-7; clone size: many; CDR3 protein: CAISPLADDYEQYF; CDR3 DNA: TGTGCCATCAGTCCACTAGCGGATGACTACGAGCAGTACTTC
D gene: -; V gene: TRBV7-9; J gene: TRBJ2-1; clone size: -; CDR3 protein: CASSLGVSGQGQFF; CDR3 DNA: TGTGCCAGCAGCTTAGGAGTCTCGGGCCAAGGGCAGTTCTTC
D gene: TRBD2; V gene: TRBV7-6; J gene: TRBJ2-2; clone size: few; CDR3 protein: CASRDSGGTGELFF; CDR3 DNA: TGTGCCAGCAGAGATAGCGGGGGCACCGGGGAGCTGTTTTTT
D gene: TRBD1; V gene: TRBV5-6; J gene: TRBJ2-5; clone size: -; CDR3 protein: CASSFTSGTGFRETQYF; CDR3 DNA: TGTGCCAGCAGCTTCACCTCCGGGACAGGGTTCCGCGAGACCCAGTACTTC
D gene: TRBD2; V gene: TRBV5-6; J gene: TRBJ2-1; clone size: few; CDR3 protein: CASSWGLAGVGEQFF; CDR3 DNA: TGTGCCAGCAGCTGGGGACTAGCGGGAGTGGGTGAGCAGTTCTTC
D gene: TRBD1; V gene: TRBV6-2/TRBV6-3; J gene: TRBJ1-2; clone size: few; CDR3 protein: CASSYLPETYRGTNYGYTF; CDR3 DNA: TGTGCCAGCAGTTATTTGCCCGAAACCTACAGGGGTACTAACTATGGCTACACCTTC
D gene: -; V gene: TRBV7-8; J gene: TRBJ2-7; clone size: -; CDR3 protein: CASSPRVGLTYEQYF; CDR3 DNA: TGTGCCAGCAGTCCACGTGTTGGACTAACCTACGAGCAGTACTTC
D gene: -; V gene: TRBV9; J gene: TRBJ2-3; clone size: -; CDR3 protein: CASSGAGVADTQYF; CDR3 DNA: TGTGCCAGCAGCGGCGCAGGGGTCGCAGATACGCAGTATTTT
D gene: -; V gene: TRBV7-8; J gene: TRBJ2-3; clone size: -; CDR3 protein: CASSARYRGEASDTQYF; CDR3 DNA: TGTGCCAGCAGCGCCCGCTACCGGGGAGAGGCGTCAGATACGCAGTATTTT
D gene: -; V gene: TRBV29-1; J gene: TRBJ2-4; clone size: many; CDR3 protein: CSASPEFHKNIQYF; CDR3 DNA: TGCAGCGCCTCACCGGAGTTCCACAAAAACATTCAGTACTTC
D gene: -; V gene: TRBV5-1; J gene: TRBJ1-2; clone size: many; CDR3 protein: CASSLGAELIYGYTF; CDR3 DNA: TGCGCCAGCAGCTTGGGGGCCGAATTGATCTATGGCTACACCTTC
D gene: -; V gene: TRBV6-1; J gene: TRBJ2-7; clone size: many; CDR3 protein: CASSESDTSYEQYF; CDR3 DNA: TGTGCCAGCAGTGAATCCGACACTTCCTACGAGCAGTACTTC
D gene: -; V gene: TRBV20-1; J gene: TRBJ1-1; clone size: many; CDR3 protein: CSRTGNPNTEAFF; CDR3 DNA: TGCAGTCGGACGGGAAACCCTAACACTGAAGCTTTCTTT
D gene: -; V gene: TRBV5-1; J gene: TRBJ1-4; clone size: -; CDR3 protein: CASSPTGTNEKLFF; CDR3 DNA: TGCGCCAGCAGCCCTACGGGAACTAATGAAAAACTGTTTTTT
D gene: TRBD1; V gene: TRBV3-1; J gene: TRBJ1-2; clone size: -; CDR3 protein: CASSQESRGNGYTF; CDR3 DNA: TGTGCCAGCAGCCAAGAGAGCAGGGGGAATGGCTACACCTTC
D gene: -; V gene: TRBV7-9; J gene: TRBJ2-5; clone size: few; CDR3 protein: CASNRGGRETQYF; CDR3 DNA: TGTGCCAGCAACCGGGGTGGGCGCGAGACCCAGTACTTC
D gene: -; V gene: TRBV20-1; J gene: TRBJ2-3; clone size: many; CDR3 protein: CSARMDSRNTQYF; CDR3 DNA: TGCAGTGCTAGAATGGACTCTCGGAATACGCAGTATTTT
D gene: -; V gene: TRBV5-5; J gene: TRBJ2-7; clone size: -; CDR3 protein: CASSLNELAITNEQYF; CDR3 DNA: TGTGCCAGCAGCTTAAACGAACTAGCAATCACGAACGAGCAGTACTTC
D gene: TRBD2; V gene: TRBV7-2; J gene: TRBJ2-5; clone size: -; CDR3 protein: CASSLGFIAGGETQYF; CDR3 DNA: TGTGCCAGCAGCTTAGGGTTCATTGCGGGAGGGGAGACCCAGTACTTC
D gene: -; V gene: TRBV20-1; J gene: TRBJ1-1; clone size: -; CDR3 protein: CSARHRQGNTEAFF; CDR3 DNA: TGCAGTGCTAGACATAGGCAGGGGAACACTGAAGCTTTCTTT
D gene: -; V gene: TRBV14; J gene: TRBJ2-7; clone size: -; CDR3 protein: CASSQVPAREQYF; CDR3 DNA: TGTGCCAGCAGCCAAGTTCCCGCGAGGGAGCAGTACTTC